This T cell receptor (beta chain) was identified in a study of blood T cell repertoires in COVID-19. On the study more broadly: PBMCs, B-cell-depleted T cells, or T cells provided the cDNA or gDNA that made up the material.

The authors' processing: Amplified reference gene primers provided the basis for estimating nucleated cell counts. Sequenced by immunoSEQ multiplex PCR; TCRdb stores in-frame clones only, minus some. The DNA gave D and trimming, while V, J and clone size come from that table. The sample has fewer than 450,000 clones; 88% are singletons. Seattle patients were enrolled during active infection and followed longitudinally. Germline V CDR1 and CDR2: SQVTM, ANQGSEA. CDR3 length equals 12 residues. V was trimmed by 6 bases and J by 1 base, leaving 9 bases between them. Sequencing used peripheral blood. The chain has TRBV29-1 and TRBJ1-1; D is unresolved. The TCR sequence derives from a woman between 45 and 60 years old with COVID-19, enrolled during active disease. The CDR3 sequence: CSVKDSNTEAFF. The CDR3 DNA reads as TGCAGCGTCAAGGACTCGAACACTGAAGCTTTCTTT.